These 12 T cell receptor beta chains were sequenced from one sample in a study of blood T cell repertoires in COVID-19. Sequenced by immunoSEQ multiplex PCR; TCRdb stores in-frame clones only, minus some. Altogether 360,000 or so clones are present, less than 90% being singletons, with the ten largest covering about 5.4%. The material sequenced was PBMCs or T cells enriched from blood (not recorded which). The receptor source for this set is a woman in her 50s who had recovered from COVID-19.

This chain uses TRBV6-6 with TRBJ1-1; tentative D call: TRBD1 (5 bases). The V end was cut by 6 bases, the J end by 0 bases, with 14 bases between. The CDR3 covers 15 residues. Germline CDR1 MNHNY, CDR2 SVGAGI (reference sequence). The CDR3 here is CASSSTTGMNTEAFF. The DNA of the CDR3 is TGTGCCAGCAGCTCCACCACAGGCATGAACACTGAAGCTTTCTTT.

J is TRBJ1-1 and V is TRBV6-5; 9 bases align to TRBD1. The CDR3 consists of 14 residues. Per germline, CDR1 MNHEY and CDR2 SVGAGI. V shed 5 bases and J 2 bases; nucleotides not matched to a gene: 3. CDR3 DNA sequence: TGTGCCAGCAGTCGGGACAGGGCCAACACTGAAGCTTTCTTT. Its translation is CASSRDRANTEAFF.

This chain uses TRBV5-5 with TRBJ2-7; TRBD2 aligns across 12 bases. The CDR3 consists of 15 residues. Germline trimming cut 4 bases from V and 2 bases from J; bases unmatched to any gene: 4. From germline, CDR1 is SGHKS and CDR2 YYEKEE (reference sequence). Written as DNA, the CDR3 is TGTGCCAGCAGCCTCGGGACTAGCGGGCCCTACGAGCAGTACTTC. Encoded protein: CASSLGTSGPYEQYF.

The genes are TRBV4-2 and TRBJ1-4; TRBD1 matches 7 bases. V shed 4 bases, J shed 0 bases, and the junction held 17 bases outside the gene matches. CDR3 length equals 20 residues. CDR1 and CDR2 from the germline V gene are LGHNA and YNFKEQ. This chain's CDR3 is CASSRRINRDSLTTNEKLFF. CDR3 sequence (DNA): TGTGCCAGCAGCCGCCGGATTAACCGGGACAGCCTAACAACTAATGAAAAACTGTTTTTT.

The rearrangement links TRBV29-1 to TRBJ2-1; 7 bases match TRBD1. V was pared by 7 bases and J by 10 bases, with 13 bases of the junction left unmatched. Germline V gene sequence: CDR1 SQVTM, CDR2 ANQGSEA. CDR3 length: 13 amino acids. The CDR3 region has the DNA TGCAGCGGGGACAGAAATCGGGGACGAGAGCAGTTCTTC. This translates into CSGDRNRGREQFF.

The rearrangement joins TRBV7-3 to TRBJ2-3; 9 bases match TRBD1. The germline gives CDR1 SGHTA, CDR2 FQGTGA. The CDR3 is made up of 17 amino acids. The ends lost 5 bases at V and 4 bases at J; junction bases unmatched: 13. The CDR3 protein is CASSHSGTGSVADTQYF. Here the CDR3 DNA reads TGTGCCAGCAGCCATTCCGGGACAGGGTCCGTCGCAGATACGCAGTATTTT.

The J gene is TRBJ2-6, the V gene TRBV5-4; D gene uncertain. The length of the CDR3 is 15 residues. V was trimmed by 4 bases and J by 2 bases, leaving 10 bases between them. In germline, CDR1 is SGHNT, CDR2 YYREEE (reference sequence). The CDR3 sequence is CASSRGATGANVLTF. The CDR3 DNA sequence: TGTGCCAGCAGCAGAGGCGCTACTGGGGCCAACGTCCTGACTTTC.

The V and J genes are TRBV6-2 or TRBV6-3 and TRBJ2-3; 10 nucleotides line up with TRBD2. The CDR3 covers 17 residues. The V segment lost 2 bases and the J segment 0 bases; nucleotides outside the gene matches: 5. Germline lookup yields CDR1 MNHEY and CDR2 SVGEGT. The CDR3 protein is CASSYVTSGTSTDTQYF. Here the CDR3 DNA reads TGTGCCAGCAGTTACGTTACTAGCGGGACCAGCACAGATACGCAGTATTTT.

The rearrangement links TRBV5-4 to TRBJ2-1; 8 bases are shared with TRBD2. The CDR3 is 14 amino acids. The V gene end was trimmed by 7 bases and the J gene end by 2 bases; junction bases not matched to a gene: 5. Germline V lookup: CDR1 SGHNT, CDR2 YYREEE (reference sequence). The CDR3 loop is CASHGTSTYNEQFF. Written as DNA, the CDR3 is TGTGCCAGCCACGGGACTAGTACCTACAATGAGCAGTTCTTC.

This clone was recorded a few times. The J gene is TRBJ2-2, the V gene TRBV7-8; D is uncertain. The CDR3 length is 15 residues. V lost 0 bases and J lost 3, with 8 bases in between. The germline V gene encodes CDR1 SGHVS and CDR2 FQNEAQ. CDR3 sequence reads: CASSLAQLDTGELFF. The CDR3 DNA reads TGTGCCAGCAGCTTAGCGCAGTTGGACACCGGGGAGCTGTTTTTT.

The CDR3 here is CASSITGSDTQYF. CDR3 coding DNA: TGTGCCAGTAGTATTACAGGGTCAGATACGCAGTATTTT. The chain couples TRBV19 to TRBJ2-3, with D perhaps matching TRBD1 (6 bases). V lost 3 bases and J 4 bases, leaving 8 bases between the germline ends. The germline gives CDR1 LNHDA, CDR2 SQIVND (reference sequence). This CDR3 has 13 residues.

V is TRBV7-2 and J is TRBJ2-1; the match to TRBD2 covers 7 bases. CDR1 is SGHTA and CDR2 is FQGNSA in the germline V gene. The CDR3 contains 14 residues. With 6 bases clipped from V and 6 bases from J, the junction kept 8 bases outside the gene matches. The CDR3, as DNA: TGTGCCAGCAGTCCCGGACTAGTCCCCAATGAGCAGTTCTTC. This sequence encodes CASSPGLVPNEQFF.